This record covers a single TCR beta chain. Its cognate antigen is unknown. These data originate in a study of CD8 T cells in ankylosing spondylitis. CDR3 size: 15 residues. The J segment lost 2 bases and the V segment lost 2 bases, leaving 4 bases of the junction unmatched. Germline-derived CDR1 and CDR2 are DFQATT and SNEGSKA (reference sequence). The authors made TCR beta libraries by quantitative 5'-RACE with molecular barcodes. TCRdb reprocessed the 5' RACE reads with MiXCR, giving one entry per CDR3 protein. The repertoire includes 670,000 or so distinct CDR3 sequences, under 20% of them detected once, and about a fifth sits in the top ten. Findings and caveats of the study: What appeared characteristic of ankylosing spondylitis blood was a TCR beta motif of seven to nine highly homologous variants. Researchers report that disease-linked clones proved CD8+ and relatively rare in peripheral blood. Clones tied to disease were said to be significantly enriched in matched ankylosing spondylitis synovial fluid. Prior literature has documented some motif variants in synovial fluid and blood from reactive arthritis.

The sample taken for sequencing was blood, either unsorted or a sorted T cell fraction (not recorded which). V usage is TRBV20-1 and J usage is TRBJ2-1; 9 bases are a match to TRBD2. This receptor was obtained from a male donor with ankylosing spondylitis. The CDR3 DNA is TGCAGTGCTAGACCGACTAGCGGTCCCTACAATGAGCAGTTCTTC. This translates into CSARPTSGPYNEQFF.